What follows is one TCR beta chain and its context. No antigen is known for it. The likely explanation is a read error, given a far larger clone one base away. These data come from a study of shared clonotypes between healthy human individuals. Study findings and constraints: Shared clonotypes across all four donors exceeded non-shared ones in generation probability. Shared across several donors were about 4.6% of the naive CD4 clonotypes.

The CDR3 contains 12 residues. CDR1 and CDR2 (germline): SQVTM, ANQGSEA. V was cut by 1 base and J by 8 bases, with 11 bases left in between. Nashville, Tennessee was home to all donors, each a Caucasian adult. Naive CD45RA+ and memory CD45RA-negative subsets were split from CD4+ cells. Repertoires were generated with immunoSEQ multiplex PCR, while TCRdb's copy carries only in-frame clones and drops some. The sample consists of about 1.1 million clones, approximately 80% of them appearing once. Sequencing was done on a sample of memory CD4+ T cells from PBMCs. Subset here: CD45RA-negative fraction. The chain recombines TRBV29-1 with TRBJ1-1; D is perhaps TRBD1 (5 bases). This receptor was obtained from a man aged 18 to 35 in good health. Some clones in this sample may be carry-over from other donors' samples. The CDR3 sequence is CSVEVVDREAFF. The CDR3, as DNA: TGCAGCGTTGAAGTTGTTGACAGAGAAGCTTTCTTT.